Listed below are T cell receptor beta chains from one sample, sequenced in a study of radiotherapy plus CTLA-4 blockade in lung cancer. Generated by immunoSEQ multiplex PCR, the TCRdb table keeps only in-frame clones and is missing some. The data show tens of thousands of clones, 55% to 80% seen once. Source: peripheral blood, taken from a patient treated with radiotherapy plus ipilimumab. The receptors were gathered from a human donor with non-small cell lung cancer who had stable disease on radiotherapy plus ipilimumab. CDR3s leave out the opening cysteine and the closing phenylalanine or tryptophan. Each record gives: CDR3 protein, J gene, clone size, V gene. The size of a clone is reported for some rows only, either as once, few or many, or as a class for expanded clones.

CDR3aa: ASSQGDSGQPQH
j_gene: TRBJ1-5
abundance: -
v_gene: TRBV7-2

CDR3aa: ASSLWTGVSNYGYT
j_gene: TRBJ1-2
abundance: -
v_gene: TRBV7-8

CDR3aa: ASSLRTSSGTGELF
j_gene: TRBJ2-2
abundance: -
v_gene: TRBV7-8

CDR3aa: ASSLALAYGYT
j_gene: TRBJ1-2
abundance: -
v_gene: TRBV5-1

CDR3aa: ASSLALDLVSTNYGYT
j_gene: TRBJ1-2
abundance: -
v_gene: TRBV5-1

CDR3aa: ASSLRAGLEAF
j_gene: TRBJ1-1
abundance: few
v_gene: TRBV5-4

CDR3aa: ASSVAPGNYGYT
j_gene: TRBJ1-2
abundance: once
v_gene: TRBV9

CDR3aa: ASSLATQGANEKLF
j_gene: TRBJ1-4
abundance: -
v_gene: TRBV5-4

CDR3aa: ASSSSIMAATNEKLF
j_gene: TRBJ1-4
abundance: -
v_gene: TRBV27

CDR3aa: ASSTGTGVDT
j_gene: TRBJ1-2
abundance: -
v_gene: TRBV5-1

CDR3aa: ASSLDLAGGTDTQY
j_gene: TRBJ2-3
abundance: once
v_gene: TRBV5-1

CDR3aa: ASSMTGDGGGSEQY
j_gene: TRBJ2-7
abundance: few
v_gene: TRBV5-1

CDR3aa: ATSLILGREAF
j_gene: TRBJ1-1
abundance: -
v_gene: TRBV15

CDR3aa: ASSFRGNTEAF
j_gene: TRBJ1-1
abundance: once
v_gene: TRBV11-2

CDR3aa: SVEGHRGSYNEQF
j_gene: TRBJ2-1
abundance: once
v_gene: TRBV29-1

CDR3aa: ASSGDRGVSTEAF
j_gene: TRBJ1-1
abundance: once
v_gene: TRBV2

CDR3aa: ASSLAGGRRETQY
j_gene: TRBJ2-5
abundance: -
v_gene: TRBV28

CDR3aa: ASSEANRDRDKKLF
j_gene: TRBJ1-4
abundance: -
v_gene: TRBV25-1

CDR3aa: AISPQVSGDEQY
j_gene: TRBJ2-7
abundance: -
v_gene: TRBV10-3

CDR3aa: ASSESNRGQETQY
j_gene: TRBJ2-5
abundance: -
v_gene: TRBV10-1

CDR3aa: ASSFNTDTQY
j_gene: TRBJ2-3
abundance: -
v_gene: TRBV7-2

CDR3aa: ASNTGTTDTQY
j_gene: TRBJ2-3
abundance: few
v_gene: TRBV5-6

CDR3aa: ASSLFFSGTASNQPQH
j_gene: TRBJ1-5
abundance: -
v_gene: TRBV27

CDR3aa: ASSTGSGGGGNTIY
j_gene: TRBJ1-3
abundance: -
v_gene: TRBV9

CDR3aa: ASRHRGVGTDTQY
j_gene: TRBJ2-3
abundance: -
v_gene: TRBV6-5

CDR3aa: ASSSARGGSNTEAF
j_gene: TRBJ1-1
abundance: few
v_gene: TRBV5-1

CDR3aa: ASSLRQGNIYEQY
j_gene: TRBJ2-7
abundance: few
v_gene: TRBV2

CDR3aa: ASSLESGVGKLF
j_gene: TRBJ1-4
abundance: -
v_gene: TRBV5-4

CDR3aa: ASSENRVTGANVLT
j_gene: TRBJ2-6
abundance: -
v_gene: TRBV2

CDR3aa: ASSGTGQYNSPLH
j_gene: TRBJ1-6
abundance: -
v_gene: TRBV6-1

CDR3aa: ASSLAGGREGYT
j_gene: TRBJ1-2
abundance: -
v_gene: TRBV5-4

CDR3aa: ASWGEGAYGYT
j_gene: TRBJ1-2
abundance: few
v_gene: TRBV6-5

CDR3aa: ASNMQGNTEAF
j_gene: TRBJ1-1
abundance: -
v_gene: TRBV2

CDR3aa: ASSPGVNYGYT
j_gene: TRBJ1-2
abundance: few
v_gene: TRBV6-1

CDR3aa: ASSLTRALQPQH
j_gene: TRBJ1-5
abundance: once
v_gene: TRBV28

CDR3aa: ASSPTTGNYGYT
j_gene: TRBJ1-2
abundance: few
v_gene: TRBV7-9

CDR3aa: ASSENAVRVEQPQH
j_gene: TRBJ1-5
abundance: few
v_gene: TRBV6-1

CDR3aa: ASSLTGQTSFNTEAF
j_gene: TRBJ1-1
abundance: -
v_gene: TRBV5-5

CDR3aa: ASSSTGRAGYT
j_gene: TRBJ1-2
abundance: -
v_gene: TRBV5-6

CDR3aa: ASARGGMNYGYT
j_gene: TRBJ1-2
abundance: -
v_gene: TRBV27

CDR3aa: ASSQEGQGIIQPQH
j_gene: TRBJ1-5
abundance: -
v_gene: TRBV14

CDR3aa: ASSLDQNYGYT
j_gene: TRBJ1-2
abundance: once
v_gene: TRBV5-6

CDR3aa: ASIPTGKDSYNEQF
j_gene: TRBJ2-1
abundance: -
v_gene: TRBV19

CDR3aa: ASTAHSSGANVLT
j_gene: TRBJ2-6
abundance: -
v_gene: TRBV28

CDR3aa: ASSESITVGGETQY
j_gene: TRBJ2-5
abundance: -
v_gene: TRBV10-1

CDR3aa: ASTKNVMESSSPLH
j_gene: TRBJ1-6
abundance: -
v_gene: TRBV13

CDR3aa: AWKGRVIQDTQY
j_gene: TRBJ2-3
abundance: once
v_gene: TRBV30

CDR3aa: ATSRGDRDTSPLH
j_gene: TRBJ1-6
abundance: few
v_gene: TRBV15

CDR3aa: ASSVTASSPLH
j_gene: TRBJ1-6
abundance: few
v_gene: TRBV19

CDR3aa: ATRYEGVNTEAF
j_gene: TRBJ1-1
abundance: -
v_gene: TRBV15

CDR3aa: ASSRERDQPQH
j_gene: TRBJ1-5
abundance: -
v_gene: TRBV4-1

CDR3aa: ASGTRQGLYNEQF
j_gene: TRBJ2-1
abundance: -
v_gene: TRBV12-5

CDR3aa: ASSPRRGETQY
j_gene: TRBJ2-5
abundance: -
v_gene: TRBV11-2

CDR3aa: ASSYSDTNYGYT
j_gene: TRBJ1-2
abundance: -
v_gene: TRBV6-6

CDR3aa: ASSFGTGRGEQY
j_gene: TRBJ2-7
abundance: few
v_gene: TRBV5-4

CDR3aa: ASKTSLGDEQY
j_gene: -
abundance: -
v_gene: TRBV2

CDR3aa: ASSPPGGYEQY
j_gene: TRBJ2-7
abundance: -
v_gene: TRBV5-6

CDR3aa: ASSSTTGKTEAF
j_gene: TRBJ1-1
abundance: -
v_gene: TRBV6-5

CDR3aa: ASSPVGGDSPLH
j_gene: TRBJ1-6
abundance: -
v_gene: TRBV5-4

CDR3aa: SAQRTGGETQY
j_gene: TRBJ2-5
abundance: -
v_gene: TRBV29-1